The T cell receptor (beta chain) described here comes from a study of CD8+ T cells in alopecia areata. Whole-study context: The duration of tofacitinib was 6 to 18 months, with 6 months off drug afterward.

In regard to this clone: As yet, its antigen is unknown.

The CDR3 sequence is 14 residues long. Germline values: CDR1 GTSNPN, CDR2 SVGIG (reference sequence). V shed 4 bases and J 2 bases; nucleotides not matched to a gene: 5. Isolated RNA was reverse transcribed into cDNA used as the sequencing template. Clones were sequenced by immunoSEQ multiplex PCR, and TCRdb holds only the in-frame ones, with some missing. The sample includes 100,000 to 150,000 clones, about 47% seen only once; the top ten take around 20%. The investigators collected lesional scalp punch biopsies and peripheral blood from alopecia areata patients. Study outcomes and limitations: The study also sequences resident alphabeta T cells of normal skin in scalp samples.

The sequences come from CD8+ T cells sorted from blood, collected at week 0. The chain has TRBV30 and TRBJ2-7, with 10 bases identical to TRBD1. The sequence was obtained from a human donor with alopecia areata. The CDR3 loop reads CAWNPGQGTYEQYF. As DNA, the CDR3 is TGTGCCTGGAACCCGGGACAGGGGACCTACGAGCAGTACTTC.